The 10 T cell receptor beta chains below all came from one sample that was sequenced in a study of blood T cell repertoires in COVID-19. Assay used: immunoSEQ multiplex PCR; TCRdb lists only in-frame clones, some missing. Among over 100,000 clones listed, approximately 83% were seen once. Input material: peripheral blood. The receptors derive from a woman between 65 and 79 years old with acute or convalescent COVID-19.

DNA for the CDR3: TGTGCCACTCGCACTAGCGGGGGGGGCTGGGAGCAGTTCTTC. Translating gives CATRTSGGGWEQFF. This chain uses TRBV6-5 with TRBJ2-1, with 13 bases matching TRBD2. This CDR3 has 14 amino acids. Germline trimming cut 10 bases from V and 10 bases from J; bases unmatched to any gene: 10. Germline V lookup: CDR1 MNHEY, CDR2 SVGAGI.

The rearrangement links TRBV7-2 to TRBJ2-4, with 8 bases that match TRBD1. Losses at the gene ends were 5 bases for V and 5 bases for J; bases not matched to a gene: 8. Germline lookup yields CDR1 SGHTA and CDR2 FQGNSA. The CDR3 length is 15 residues. As DNA, the CDR3 is TGTGCCAGCAGCCAAGGACAGGGAAGGGAAAACATTCAGTACTTC. It encodes CASSQGQGRENIQYF.

The V and J genes are TRBV11-2 and TRBJ2-5; 16 bases align to TRBD2. The CDR3 sequence is 16 residues long. V lost 3 bases to trimming and J lost 5 bases; unmatched junction nucleotides: 3. CDR1 is SGHAT and CDR2 is FQNNGV in the germline V gene. This CDR3 is CASSFGTSGGAETQYF. The CDR3 region has the DNA TGTGCCAGCAGCTTTGGGACTAGCGGGGGGGCGGAGACCCAGTACTTC. The variable domain in full, with the rest retrieved from reference TRBV11-2 and TRBJ2-5, is EAGVAQSPRYKIIEKRQSVAFWCNPISGHATLYWYQQILGQGPKLLIQFQNNGVVDDSQLPKDRFSAERLKGVDSTLKIQPAKLEDSAVYLCASSFGTSGGAETQYFGPGTRLLVL.

The V gene is TRBV9, the J gene TRBJ1-2; D might be TRBD1 (5 bases). Per germline, CDR1 SGDLS and CDR2 YYNGEE. The CDR3 is 13 residues long. Trimming took 4 bases from V and 8 from J, leaving 15 bases between them. DNA of the CDR3: TGTGCCAGCAGCCCGGGGACTTCGAAAGGCTACACCTTC. It yields the protein CASSPGTSKGYTF. The whole variable domain, filled in from reference TRBV9 and TRBJ1-2, reads DSGVTQTPKHLITATGQRVTLRCSPRSGDLSVYWYQQSLDQGLQFLIQYYNGEERAKGNILERFSAQQFPDLHSELNLSSLELGDSALYFCASSPGTSKGYTFGSGTRLTVV.

J is TRBJ2-7 and V is TRBV6-2 or TRBV6-3, with TRBD1 as a possible D gene (6 bases). Trimming pared 0 bases from V and 7 bases from J, leaving 13 bases between. Germline-derived CDR1 and CDR2 are MNHEY and SVGEGT. The CDR3 contains 14 residues. Here the CDR3 reads CASSYSSERGEQYV. The CDR3 DNA follows: TGTGCCAGCAGTTACTCGAGCGAGAGGGGGGAGCAGTACGTC.

J is TRBJ2-1 and V is TRBV4-2; 7 nucleotides agree with TRBD2. CDR3 length equals 15 residues. Unmatched junction bases numbered 6, after V lost 4 bases and J lost 3 bases. Germline V gene data show CDR1 as LGHNA and CDR2 as YNFKEQ. The CDR3 nucleotides are TGTGCCAGCAGCCTATCTAGCGGAAGCTACAATGAGCAGTTCTTC. Translating it yields CASSLSSGSYNEQFF.

The CDR3 bases are TGTGCCAGCAGCTTATTGAGGGAACGAACCATATATTTT. Its protein is CASSLLRERTIYF. The rearrangement joins TRBV7-9 to TRBJ1-3, with D unclear. V shed 2 bases and J shed 10 bases, with 12 bases lying between them. This CDR3 is 13 amino acids long. The germline V gene encodes CDR1 SEHNR and CDR2 FQNEAQ (reference sequence).

This chain uses TRBV3-1 (or the pseudogene TRBV3-2) with TRBJ1-2, with TRBD1 identical over 7 bases. With 0 bases clipped from V and 3 bases from J, the junction kept 1 base outside the gene matches. Germline values: CDR1 LGHDT, CDR2 YNNKEL (reference sequence). This CDR3 region has 14 residues. The CDR3 DNA reads TGTGCCAGCAGCCAAGAAGGGGGCTACTATGGCTACACCTTC. This sequence encodes CASSQEGGYYGYTF.

This clone was seen more than once but under ten times. The chain couples TRBV2 to TRBJ2-3; 7 positions agree with TRBD1. CDR3 size: 15 residues. CDR1 SNHLY and CDR2 FYNNEI come from the germline V gene. With 5 bases clipped from V and 4 bases from J, the junction kept 9 bases outside the gene matches. The DNA for the CDR3 is TGTGCCAGCAGTTTACAGGGGATTGAGGCAGATACGCAGTATTTT. It yields the protein CASSLQGIEADTQYF. The variable domain in full, with the rest retrieved from reference TRBV2 and TRBJ2-3, is EPEVTQTPSHQVTQMGQEVILRCVPISNHLYFYWYRQILGQKVEFLVSFYNNEISEKSEIFDDQFSVERPDGSNFTLKIRSTKLEDSAMYFCASSLQGIEADTQYFGPGTRLTVL.

The chain carries TRBV2 and TRBJ1-2; 8 positions match TRBD1. Germline V gives CDR1 SNHLY, CDR2 FYNNEI. The CDR3 covers 15 residues. The V and J ends lost 2 bases and 8 bases, in that order; junction bases with no gene match: 10. The CDR3 region has the DNA TGTGCCAGCAGTGAACAGGGGGCCTTCGTACTCGGCTACACCTTC. Its translation: CASSEQGAFVLGYTF.